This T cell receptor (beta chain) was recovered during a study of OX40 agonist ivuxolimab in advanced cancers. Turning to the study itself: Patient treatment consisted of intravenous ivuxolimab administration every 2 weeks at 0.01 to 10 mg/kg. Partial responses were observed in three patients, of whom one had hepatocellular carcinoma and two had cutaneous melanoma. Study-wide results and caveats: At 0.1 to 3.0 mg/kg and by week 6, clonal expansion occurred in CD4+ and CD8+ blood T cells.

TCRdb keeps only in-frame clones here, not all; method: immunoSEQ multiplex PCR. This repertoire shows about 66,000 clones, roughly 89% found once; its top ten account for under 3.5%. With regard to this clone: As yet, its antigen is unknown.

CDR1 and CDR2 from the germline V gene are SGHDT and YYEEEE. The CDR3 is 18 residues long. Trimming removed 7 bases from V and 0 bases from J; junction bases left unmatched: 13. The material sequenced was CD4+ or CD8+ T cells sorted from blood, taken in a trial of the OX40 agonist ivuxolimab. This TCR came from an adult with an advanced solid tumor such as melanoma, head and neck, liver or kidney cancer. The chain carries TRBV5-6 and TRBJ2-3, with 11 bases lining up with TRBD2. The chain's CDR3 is CASLVGTSGVTSTDTQYF. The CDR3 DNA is TGTGCCAGCCTAGTGGGGACTAGCGGAGTGACTAGCACAGATACGCAGTATTTT. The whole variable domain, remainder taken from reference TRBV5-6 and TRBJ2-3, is DAGVTQSPTHLIKTRGQQVTLRCSPKSGHDTVSWYQQALGQGPQFIFQYYEEEERQRGNFPDRFSGHQFPNYSSELNVNALLLGDSALYLCASLVGTSGVTSTDTQYFGPGTRLTVL.